This T cell receptor beta chain was profiled in a study of tumor-infiltrating lymphocytes in localized non-small cell lung cancer. A word on this clone: The antigen remains undetermined.

Method: immunoSEQ multiplex PCR; TCRdb's copy keeps in-frame clones and lacks some. The sample consists of 27,000 or so clones, 80% to 90% of them appearing once. Study-wide results and caveats: Tumor T-cell fraction from TCR sequencing was not associated with recurrence-free survival (p = 0.61).

Germline loops: CDR1 SGHDT, CDR2 YYEEEE. The V and J ends lost 0 bases and 0 bases respectively, with 9 bases between them. This CDR3 comprises 16 residues. The sample was lung tumor tissue. The chain employs TRBV5-6 and TRBJ2-2, with unresolved D. The TCR sequence derives from a human donor with non-small cell lung cancer. CDR3 region: CASSLAPGPNTGELFF. The CDR3 coding sequence is TGTGCCAGCAGCTTGGCCCCAGGTCCGAACACCGGGGAGCTGTTTTTT.